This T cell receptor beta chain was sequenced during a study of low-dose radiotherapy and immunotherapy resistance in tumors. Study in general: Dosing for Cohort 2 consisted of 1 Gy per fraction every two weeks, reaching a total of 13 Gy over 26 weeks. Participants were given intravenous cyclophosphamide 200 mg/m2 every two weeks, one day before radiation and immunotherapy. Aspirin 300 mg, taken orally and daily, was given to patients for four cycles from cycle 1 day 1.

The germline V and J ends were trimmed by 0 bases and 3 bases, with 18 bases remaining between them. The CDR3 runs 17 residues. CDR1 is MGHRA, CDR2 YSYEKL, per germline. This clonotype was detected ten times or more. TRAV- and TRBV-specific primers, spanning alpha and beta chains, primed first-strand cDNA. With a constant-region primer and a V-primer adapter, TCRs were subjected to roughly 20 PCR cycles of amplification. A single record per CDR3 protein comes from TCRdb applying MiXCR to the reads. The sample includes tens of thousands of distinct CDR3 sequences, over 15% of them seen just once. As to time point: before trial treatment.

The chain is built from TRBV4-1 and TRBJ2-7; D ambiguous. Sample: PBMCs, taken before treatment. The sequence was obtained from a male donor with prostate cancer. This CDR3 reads CASSQDPEAYESYEQYF. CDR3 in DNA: TGCGCCAGCAGCCAAGATCCTGAGGCCTATGAAAGCTACGAGCAGTACTTC.